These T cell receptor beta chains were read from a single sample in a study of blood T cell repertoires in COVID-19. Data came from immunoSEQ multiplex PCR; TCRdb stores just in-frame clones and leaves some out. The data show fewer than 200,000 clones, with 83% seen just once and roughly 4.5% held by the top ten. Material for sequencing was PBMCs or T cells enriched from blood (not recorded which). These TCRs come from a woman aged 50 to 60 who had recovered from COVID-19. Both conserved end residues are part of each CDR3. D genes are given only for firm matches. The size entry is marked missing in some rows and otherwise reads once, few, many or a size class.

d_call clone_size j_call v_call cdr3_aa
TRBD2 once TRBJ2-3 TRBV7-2 CASSLSGGADTQYF
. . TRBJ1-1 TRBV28 CASSPPSTGNEAFF
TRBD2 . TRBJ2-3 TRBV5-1 CASTSSGSADTQYF
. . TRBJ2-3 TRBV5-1 CASSPGGRTDTQYF
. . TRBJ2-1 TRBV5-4 CASSLGQVSSYNEQFF
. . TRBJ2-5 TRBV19 CATRAGETQYF
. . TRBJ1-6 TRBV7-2 CASSLLTNSPLHF
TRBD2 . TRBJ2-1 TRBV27 CASLDLAGVYNEQFF
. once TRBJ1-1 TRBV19 CASSIDPREEAFF
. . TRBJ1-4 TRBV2 CASSEGPGEKLFF
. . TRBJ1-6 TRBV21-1 CASSKRTGDADDNSPLHF
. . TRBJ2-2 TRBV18 CASSPGTGELFF
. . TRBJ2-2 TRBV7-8 CASSLWGANTGELFF
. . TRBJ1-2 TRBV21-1 CASSKGTGPDYGYTF
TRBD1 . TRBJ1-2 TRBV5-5 CASSSGSPGGGYTF
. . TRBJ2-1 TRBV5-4 CASSSQGGHNNEQFF
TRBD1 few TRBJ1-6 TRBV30 CAWSGSDRANSPLHF
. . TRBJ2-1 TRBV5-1 CASRSQDNEQFF
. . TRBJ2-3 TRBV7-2 CASSLRERDTQYF
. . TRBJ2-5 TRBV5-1 CASSTRTGGETQYF
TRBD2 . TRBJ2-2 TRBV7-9 CASSLEASGTGELFF
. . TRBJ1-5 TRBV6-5 CASSNLWRQPQHF
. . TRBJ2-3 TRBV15 CATSRVGSGVADTQYF
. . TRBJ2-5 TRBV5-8 CASSYDGKETQYF
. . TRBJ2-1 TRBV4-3 CASSQDRSVWEQFF
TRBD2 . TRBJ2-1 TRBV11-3 CASSLWSGAYNEQFF
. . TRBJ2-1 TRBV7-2 CASSLPLRDEQFF
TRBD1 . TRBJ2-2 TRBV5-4 CASSSTTGVGTGELFF
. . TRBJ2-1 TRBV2 CASRRIISYNEQFF
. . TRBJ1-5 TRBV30 CAWSLFSNQPQHF
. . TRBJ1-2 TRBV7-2 CASSQTRSKRGYTF
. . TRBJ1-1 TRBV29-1 CSADRGMNTEAFF
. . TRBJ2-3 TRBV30 CAWSVNGRSDTQYF
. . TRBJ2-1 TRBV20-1 CSASPPGDYNEQFF
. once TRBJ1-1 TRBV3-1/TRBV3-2 CASSLKGGDAKAFF
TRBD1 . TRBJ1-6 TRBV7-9 CASSLGDGTGGSPLHF
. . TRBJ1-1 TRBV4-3 CASSHGATVNTEAFF
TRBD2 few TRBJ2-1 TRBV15 CATSSHGRPNEQFF
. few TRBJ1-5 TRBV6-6 CASSGYEGAQPQHF
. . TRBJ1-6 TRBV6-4 CASSLIPGEALHF
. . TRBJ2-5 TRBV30 CAWSVGPQETQYF
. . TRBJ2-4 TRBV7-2 CASSLASRDIQYF
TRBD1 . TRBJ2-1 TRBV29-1 CSVTGTGGYNEQFF